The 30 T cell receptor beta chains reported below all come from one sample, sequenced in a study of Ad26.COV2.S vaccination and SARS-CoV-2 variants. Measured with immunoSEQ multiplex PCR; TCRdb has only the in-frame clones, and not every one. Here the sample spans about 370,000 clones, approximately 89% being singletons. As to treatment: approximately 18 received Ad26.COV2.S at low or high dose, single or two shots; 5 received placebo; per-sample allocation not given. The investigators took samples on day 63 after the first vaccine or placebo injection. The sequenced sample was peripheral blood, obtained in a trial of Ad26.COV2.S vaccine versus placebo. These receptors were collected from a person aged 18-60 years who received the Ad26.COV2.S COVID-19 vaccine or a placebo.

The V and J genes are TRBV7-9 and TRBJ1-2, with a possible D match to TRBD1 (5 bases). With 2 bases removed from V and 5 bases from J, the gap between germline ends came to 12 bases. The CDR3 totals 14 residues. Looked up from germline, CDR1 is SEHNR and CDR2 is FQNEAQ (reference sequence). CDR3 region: CASSLIGGGYGYTF. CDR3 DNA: TGTGCCAGCAGCTTAATTGGCGGGGGATATGGCTACACCTTC.

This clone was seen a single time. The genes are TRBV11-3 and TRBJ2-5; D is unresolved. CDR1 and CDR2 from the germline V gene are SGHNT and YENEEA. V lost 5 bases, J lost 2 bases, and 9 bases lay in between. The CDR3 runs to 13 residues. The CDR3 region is CASSHYRQETQYF. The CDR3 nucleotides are TGTGCCAGCAGCCATTATCGACAAGAGACCCAGTACTTC.

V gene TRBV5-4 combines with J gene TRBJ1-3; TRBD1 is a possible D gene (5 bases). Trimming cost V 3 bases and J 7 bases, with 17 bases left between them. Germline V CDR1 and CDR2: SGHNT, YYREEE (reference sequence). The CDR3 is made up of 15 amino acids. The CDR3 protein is CASSSGGDRGNTIYF. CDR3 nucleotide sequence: TGTGCCAGCAGCTCGGGGGGGGATCGAGGGAACACCATATATTTT.

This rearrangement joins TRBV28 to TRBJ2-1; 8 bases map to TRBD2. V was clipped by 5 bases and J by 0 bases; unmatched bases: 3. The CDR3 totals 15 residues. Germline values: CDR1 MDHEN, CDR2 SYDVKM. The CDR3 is CASSPSGSSYNEQFF. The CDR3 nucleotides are TGTGCCAGCAGTCCAAGCGGGAGCTCCTACAATGAGCAGTTCTTC.

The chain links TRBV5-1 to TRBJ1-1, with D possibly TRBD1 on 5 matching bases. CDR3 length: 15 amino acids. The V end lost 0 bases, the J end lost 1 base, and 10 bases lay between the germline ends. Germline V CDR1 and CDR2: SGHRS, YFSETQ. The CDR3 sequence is CASSLASGPNTEAFF. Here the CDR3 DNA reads TGCGCCAGCAGCTTGGCATCGGGACCGAACACTGAAGCTTTCTTT.

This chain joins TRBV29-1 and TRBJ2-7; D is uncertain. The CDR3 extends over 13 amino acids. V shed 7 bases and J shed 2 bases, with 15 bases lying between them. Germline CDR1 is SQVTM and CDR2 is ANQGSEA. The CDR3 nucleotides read TGCAGCGCGGCCAAGACTCTAACCTACGAGCAGTACTTC. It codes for CSAAKTLTYEQYF.

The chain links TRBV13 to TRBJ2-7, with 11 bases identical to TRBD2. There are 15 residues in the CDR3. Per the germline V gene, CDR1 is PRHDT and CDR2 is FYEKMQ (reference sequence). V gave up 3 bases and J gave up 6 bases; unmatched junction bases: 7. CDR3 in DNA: TGTGCCAGCAGCTTCTACTTAGCGGGAGGGCGCGAGCAGTACTTC. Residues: CASSFYLAGGREQYF.

This CDR3 reads CASSSPTGSYEQYF. DNA of the CDR3: TGTGCCAGCAGCTCCCCGACAGGCTCCTACGAGCAGTACTTC. This chain joins TRBV7-9 and TRBJ2-7, with D possibly being TRBD1 (6 bases). Germline lookup yields CDR1 SEHNR and CDR2 FQNEAQ (reference sequence). The CDR3 is 14 residues long. V lost 4 bases and J lost 0, with 10 bases in between.

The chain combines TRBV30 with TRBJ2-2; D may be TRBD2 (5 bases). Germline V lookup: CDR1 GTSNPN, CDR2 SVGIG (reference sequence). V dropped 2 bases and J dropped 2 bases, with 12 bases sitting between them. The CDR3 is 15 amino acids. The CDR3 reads CAWSTAGYNTGELFF. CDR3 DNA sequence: TGTGCCTGGAGTACCGCGGGCTATAACACCGGGGAGCTGTTTTTT.

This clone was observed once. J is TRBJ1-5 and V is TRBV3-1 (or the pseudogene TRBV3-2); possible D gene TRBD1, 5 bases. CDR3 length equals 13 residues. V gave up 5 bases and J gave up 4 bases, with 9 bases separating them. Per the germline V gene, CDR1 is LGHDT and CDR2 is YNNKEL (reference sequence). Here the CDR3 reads CASSMGRNQPQHF. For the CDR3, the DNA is TGTGCCAGCAGCATGGGGCGAAATCAGCCCCAGCATTTT.

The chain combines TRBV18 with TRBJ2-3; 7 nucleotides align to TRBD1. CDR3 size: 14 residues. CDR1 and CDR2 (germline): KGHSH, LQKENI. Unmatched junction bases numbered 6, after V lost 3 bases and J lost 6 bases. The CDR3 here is CASSPTGASDTQYF. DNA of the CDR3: TGTGCCAGCTCACCCACAGGGGCGAGCGATACGCAGTATTTT.

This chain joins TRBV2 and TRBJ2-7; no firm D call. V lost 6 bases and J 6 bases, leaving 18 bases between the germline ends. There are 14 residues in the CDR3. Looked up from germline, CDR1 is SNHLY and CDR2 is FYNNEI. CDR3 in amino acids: CASRLLPGRLEQYF. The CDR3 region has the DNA TGTGCCAGCAGATTGTTACCCGGTAGGCTCGAGCAGTACTTC.

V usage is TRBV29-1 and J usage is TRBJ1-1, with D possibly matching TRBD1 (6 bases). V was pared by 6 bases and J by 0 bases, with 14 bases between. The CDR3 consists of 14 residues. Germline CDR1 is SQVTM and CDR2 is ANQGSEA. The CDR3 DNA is TGCAGCGTGCGGACAGATACCATGAACACTGAAGCTTTCTTT. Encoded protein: CSVRTDTMNTEAFF.

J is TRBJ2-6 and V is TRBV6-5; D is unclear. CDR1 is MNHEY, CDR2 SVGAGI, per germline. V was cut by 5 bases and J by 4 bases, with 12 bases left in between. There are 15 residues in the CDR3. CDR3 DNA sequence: TGTGCCAGCAGTCCTACCCCAGGCGGGGCCAACGTCCTGACTTTC. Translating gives CASSPTPGGANVLTF.

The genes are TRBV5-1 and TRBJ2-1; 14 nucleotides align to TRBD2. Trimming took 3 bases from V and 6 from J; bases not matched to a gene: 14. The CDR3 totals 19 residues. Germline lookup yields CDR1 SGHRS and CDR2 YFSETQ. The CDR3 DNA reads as TGCGCCAGCAGCTCGGCATCGGGGGGGACTAGCGGGAGAGGCAATGAGCAGTTCTTC. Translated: CASSSASGGTSGRGNEQFF.

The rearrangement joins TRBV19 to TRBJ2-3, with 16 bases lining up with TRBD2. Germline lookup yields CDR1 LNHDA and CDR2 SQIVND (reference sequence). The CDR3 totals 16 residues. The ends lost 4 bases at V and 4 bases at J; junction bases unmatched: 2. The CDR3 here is CASSNGTSGRADTQYF. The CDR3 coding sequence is TGTGCCAGTAGTAATGGGACTAGCGGGAGGGCAGATACGCAGTATTTT.

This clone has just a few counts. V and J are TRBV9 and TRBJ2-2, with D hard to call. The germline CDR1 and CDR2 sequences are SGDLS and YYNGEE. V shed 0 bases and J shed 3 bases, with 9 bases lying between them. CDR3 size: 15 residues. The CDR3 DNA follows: TGTGCCAGCAGCGTAGGCCCTCGGGACACCGGGGAGCTGTTTTTT. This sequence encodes CASSVGPRDTGELFF.

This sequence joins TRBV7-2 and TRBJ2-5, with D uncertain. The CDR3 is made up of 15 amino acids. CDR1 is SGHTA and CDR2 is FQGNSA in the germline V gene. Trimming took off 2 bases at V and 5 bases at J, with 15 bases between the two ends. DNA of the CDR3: TGTGCCAGCAGCTTATATACGGGTTCCCGGGAGACCCAGTACTTC. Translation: CASSLYTGSRETQYF.

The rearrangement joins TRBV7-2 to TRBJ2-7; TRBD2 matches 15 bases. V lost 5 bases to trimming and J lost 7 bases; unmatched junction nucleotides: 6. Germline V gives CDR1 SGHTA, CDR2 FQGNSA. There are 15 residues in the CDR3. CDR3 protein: CASSPRTSGRGEQYF. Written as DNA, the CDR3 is TGTGCCAGCAGCCCTAGGACTAGCGGGAGGGGGGAGCAGTACTTC.

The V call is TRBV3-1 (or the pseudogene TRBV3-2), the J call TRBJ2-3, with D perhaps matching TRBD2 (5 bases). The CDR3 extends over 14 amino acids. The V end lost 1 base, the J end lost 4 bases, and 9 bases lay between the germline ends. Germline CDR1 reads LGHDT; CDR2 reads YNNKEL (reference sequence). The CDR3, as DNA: TGTGCCAGCAGCCAAGGTGTGAGGGCAGATACGCAGTATTTT. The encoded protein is CASSQGVRADTQYF.

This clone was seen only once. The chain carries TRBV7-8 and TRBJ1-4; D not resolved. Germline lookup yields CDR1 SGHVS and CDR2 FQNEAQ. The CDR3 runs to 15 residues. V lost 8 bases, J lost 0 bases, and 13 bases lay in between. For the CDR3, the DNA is TGTGCCAGCGGTCCCAGGACGGCAACTAATGAAAAACTGTTTTTT. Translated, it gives CASGPRTATNEKLFF.

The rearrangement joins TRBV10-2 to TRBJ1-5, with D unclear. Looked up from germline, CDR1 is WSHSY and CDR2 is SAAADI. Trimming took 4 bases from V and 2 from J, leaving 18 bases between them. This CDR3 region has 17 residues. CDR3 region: CASSVGEGMGGNQPQHF. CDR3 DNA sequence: TGCGCCAGCAGTGTTGGTGAAGGGATGGGCGGCAATCAGCCCCAGCATTTT.

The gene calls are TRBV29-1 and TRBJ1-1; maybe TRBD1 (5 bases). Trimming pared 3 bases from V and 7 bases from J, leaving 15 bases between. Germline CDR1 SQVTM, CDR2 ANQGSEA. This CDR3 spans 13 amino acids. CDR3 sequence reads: CSVDRGRGLEAFF. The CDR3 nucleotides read TGCAGCGTTGACCGCGGGCGGGGCCTTGAAGCTTTCTTT. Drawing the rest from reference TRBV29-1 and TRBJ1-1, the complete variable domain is SAVISQKPSRDICQRGTSLTIQCQVDSQVTMMFWYRQQPGQSLTLIATANQGSEATYESGFVIDKFPISRPNLTFSTLTVSNMSPEDSSIYLCSVDRGRGLEAFFGQGTRLTVV.

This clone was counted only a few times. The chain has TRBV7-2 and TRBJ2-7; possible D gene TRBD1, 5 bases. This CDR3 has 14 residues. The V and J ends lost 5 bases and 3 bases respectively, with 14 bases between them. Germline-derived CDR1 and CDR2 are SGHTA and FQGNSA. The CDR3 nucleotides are TGTGCCAGCAGCCAGGGATTCTTACTCTACGAGCAGTACTTC. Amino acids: CASSQGFLLYEQYF.

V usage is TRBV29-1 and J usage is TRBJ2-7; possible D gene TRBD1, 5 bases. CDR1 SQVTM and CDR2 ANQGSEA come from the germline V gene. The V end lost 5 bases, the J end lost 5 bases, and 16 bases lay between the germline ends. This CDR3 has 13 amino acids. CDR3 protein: CSVLTSWGDEQYF. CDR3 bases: TGCAGCGTTTTAACATCCTGGGGCGACGAGCAGTACTTC.

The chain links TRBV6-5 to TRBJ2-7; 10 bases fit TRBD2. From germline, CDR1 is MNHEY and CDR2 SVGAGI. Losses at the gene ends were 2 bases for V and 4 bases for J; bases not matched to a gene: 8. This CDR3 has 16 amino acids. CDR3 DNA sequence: TGTGCCAGCAGTTACCTAATAGCGGGAGGCCTATACGAGCAGTACTTC. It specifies CASSYLIAGGLYEQYF.

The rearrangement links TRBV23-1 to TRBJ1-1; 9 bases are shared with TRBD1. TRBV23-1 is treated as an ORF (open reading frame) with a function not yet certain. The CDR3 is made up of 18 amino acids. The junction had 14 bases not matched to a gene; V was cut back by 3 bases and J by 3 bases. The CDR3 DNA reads TGCGCCAGCAGTCAGGGAACCGGGACAGGGAAGGAAGACACTGAAGCTTTCTTT. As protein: CASSQGTGTGKEDTEAFF.

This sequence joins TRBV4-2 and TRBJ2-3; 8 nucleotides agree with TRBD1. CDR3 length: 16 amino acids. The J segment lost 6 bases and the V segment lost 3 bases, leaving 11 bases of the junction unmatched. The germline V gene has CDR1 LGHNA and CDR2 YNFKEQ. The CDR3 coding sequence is TGTGCCAGCAGCCACCCCGCAGGACAGGGAAAGGATACGCAGTATTTT. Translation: CASSHPAGQGKDTQYF.

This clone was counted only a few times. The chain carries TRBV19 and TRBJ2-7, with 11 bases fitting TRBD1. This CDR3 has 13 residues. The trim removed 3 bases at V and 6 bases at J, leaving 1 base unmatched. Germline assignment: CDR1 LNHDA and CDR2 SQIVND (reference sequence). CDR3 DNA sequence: TGTGCCAGTAGTATGGGACAGGGGGGCGAGCAGTACTTC. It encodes CASSMGQGGEQYF.

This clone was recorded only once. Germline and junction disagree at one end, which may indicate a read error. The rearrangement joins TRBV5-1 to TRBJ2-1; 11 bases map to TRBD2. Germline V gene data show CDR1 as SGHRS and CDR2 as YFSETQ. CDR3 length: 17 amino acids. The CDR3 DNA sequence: TGCGCCAGCAGCTTGCTCCCTATTAGCGGGAGGGCCACAATCGGCGTCTTC. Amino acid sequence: CASSLLPISGRATIGVF. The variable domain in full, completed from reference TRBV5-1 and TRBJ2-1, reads KAGVTQTPRYLIKTRGQQVTLSCSPISGHRSVSWYQQTPGQGLQFLFEYFSETQRNKGNFPGRFSGRQFSNSRSEMNVSTLELGDSALYLCASSLLPISGRATIGVFGPGTRLTVL.